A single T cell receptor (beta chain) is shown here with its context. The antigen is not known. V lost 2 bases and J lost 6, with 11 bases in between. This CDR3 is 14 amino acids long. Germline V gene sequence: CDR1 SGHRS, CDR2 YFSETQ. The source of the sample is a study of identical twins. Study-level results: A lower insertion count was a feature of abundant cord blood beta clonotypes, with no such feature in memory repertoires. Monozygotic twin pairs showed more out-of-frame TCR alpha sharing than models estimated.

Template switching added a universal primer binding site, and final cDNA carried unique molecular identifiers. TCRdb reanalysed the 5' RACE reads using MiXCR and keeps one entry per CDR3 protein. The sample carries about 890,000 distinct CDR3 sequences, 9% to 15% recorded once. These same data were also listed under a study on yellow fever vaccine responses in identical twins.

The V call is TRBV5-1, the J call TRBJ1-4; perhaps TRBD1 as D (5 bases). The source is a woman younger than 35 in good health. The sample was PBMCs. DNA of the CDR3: TGCGCCAGCAGCTTCCAGGGCAGGGATGAAAAACTGTTTTTT. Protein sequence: CASSFQGRDEKLFF.